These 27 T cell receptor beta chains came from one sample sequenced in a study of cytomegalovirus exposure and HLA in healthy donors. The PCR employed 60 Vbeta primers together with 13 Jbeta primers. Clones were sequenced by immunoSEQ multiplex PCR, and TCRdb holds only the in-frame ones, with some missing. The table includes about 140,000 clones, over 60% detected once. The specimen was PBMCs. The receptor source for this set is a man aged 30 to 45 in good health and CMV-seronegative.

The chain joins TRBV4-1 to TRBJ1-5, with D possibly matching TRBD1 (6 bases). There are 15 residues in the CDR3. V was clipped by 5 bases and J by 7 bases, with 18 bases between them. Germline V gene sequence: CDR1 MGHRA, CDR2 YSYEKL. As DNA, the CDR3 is TGCGCCAGCAGCAGGGGGGGGGCTCAAGGACAGCCCCAGCATTTT. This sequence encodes CASSRGGAQGQPQHF.

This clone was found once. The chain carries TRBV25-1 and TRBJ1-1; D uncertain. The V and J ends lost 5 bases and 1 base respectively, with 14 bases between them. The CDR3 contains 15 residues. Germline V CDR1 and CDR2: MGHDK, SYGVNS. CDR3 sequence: CASSPRVVPNTEAFF. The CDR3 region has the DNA TGTGCCAGCAGTCCCCGGGTCGTCCCGAACACTGAAGCTTTCTTT.

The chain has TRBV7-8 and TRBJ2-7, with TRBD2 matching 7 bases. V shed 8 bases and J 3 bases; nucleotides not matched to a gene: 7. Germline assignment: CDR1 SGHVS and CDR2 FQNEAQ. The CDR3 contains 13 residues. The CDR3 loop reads CASRRDYDYEQYF. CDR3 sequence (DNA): TGTGCCAGCCGGAGGGACTACGACTACGAGCAGTACTTC.

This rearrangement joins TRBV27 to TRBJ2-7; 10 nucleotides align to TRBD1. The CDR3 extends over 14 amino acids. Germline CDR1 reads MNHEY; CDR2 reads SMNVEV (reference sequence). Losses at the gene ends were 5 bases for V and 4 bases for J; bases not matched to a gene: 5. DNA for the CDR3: TGTGCCAGCAGTCCCCGGGACAGGGGTTACGAGCAGTACTTC. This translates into CASSPRDRGYEQYF.

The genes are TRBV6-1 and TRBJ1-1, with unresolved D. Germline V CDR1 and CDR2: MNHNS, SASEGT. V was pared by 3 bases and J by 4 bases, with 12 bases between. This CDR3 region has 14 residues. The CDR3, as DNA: TGTGCCAGCAGTGACTACGGGGAGTTCACTGAAGCTTTCTTT. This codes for CASSDYGEFTEAFF.

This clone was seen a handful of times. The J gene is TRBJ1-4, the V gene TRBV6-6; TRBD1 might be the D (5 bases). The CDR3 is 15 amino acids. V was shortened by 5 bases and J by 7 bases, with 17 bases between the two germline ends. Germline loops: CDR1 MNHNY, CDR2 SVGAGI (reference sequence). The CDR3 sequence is CASSPPGFGSEKLFF. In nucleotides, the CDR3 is TGTGCCAGCAGTCCCCCAGGGTTCGGGAGTGAAAAACTGTTTTTT.

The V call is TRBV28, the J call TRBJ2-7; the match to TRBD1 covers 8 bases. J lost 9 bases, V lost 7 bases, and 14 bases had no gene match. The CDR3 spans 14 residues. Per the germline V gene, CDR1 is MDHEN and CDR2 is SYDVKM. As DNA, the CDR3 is TGTGCCAGCACCGGACAGGGCGCCAATACTGGGCAGTACTTC. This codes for CASTGQGANTGQYF.

The CDR3 loop is CASSLDSNEKLFF. The CDR3 nucleotides read TGTGCCAGCAGCTTGGACAGTAATGAAAAACTGTTTTTT. The V gene is TRBV5-4, the J gene TRBJ1-4, with unresolved D. The germline CDR1 and CDR2 sequences are SGHNT and YYREEE (reference sequence). The V end lost 0 bases, the J end lost 4 bases, and 4 bases lay between the germline ends. This CDR3 contains 13 residues. The full variable domain, with the rest looked up from reference TRBV5-4 and TRBJ1-4, is ETGVTQSPTHLIKTRGQQVTLRCSSQSGHNTVSWYQQALGQGPQFIFQYYREEENGRGNFPPRFSGLQFPNYSSELNVNALELDDSALYLCASSLDSNEKLFFGSGTQLSVL.

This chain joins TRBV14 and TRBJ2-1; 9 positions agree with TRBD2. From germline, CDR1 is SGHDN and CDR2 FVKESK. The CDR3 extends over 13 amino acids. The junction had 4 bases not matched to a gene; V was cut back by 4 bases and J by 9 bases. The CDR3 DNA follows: TGTGCCAGCAGCCGGACTAGCGTTCCTGAGCAGTTCTTC. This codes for CASSRTSVPEQFF.

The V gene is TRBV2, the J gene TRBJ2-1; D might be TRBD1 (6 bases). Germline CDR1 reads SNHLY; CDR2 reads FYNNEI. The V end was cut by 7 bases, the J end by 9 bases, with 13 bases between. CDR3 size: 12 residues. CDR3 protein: CASKSQGGEQFF. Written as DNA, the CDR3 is TGTGCCAGCAAGTCACAGGGTGGTGAGCAGTTCTTC.

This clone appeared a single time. The CDR3 DNA reads as TGTGCCAGCAGCGTAGGTGCGGGAGGGCAGCCCTACAATGAGCAGTTCTTC. Translated: CASSVGAGGQPYNEQFF. This chain uses TRBV9 with TRBJ2-1; 9 bases match TRBD2. This CDR3 contains 17 residues. Germline loops: CDR1 SGDLS, CDR2 YYNGEE. The ends lost 0 bases at V and 2 bases at J; junction bases unmatched: 6.

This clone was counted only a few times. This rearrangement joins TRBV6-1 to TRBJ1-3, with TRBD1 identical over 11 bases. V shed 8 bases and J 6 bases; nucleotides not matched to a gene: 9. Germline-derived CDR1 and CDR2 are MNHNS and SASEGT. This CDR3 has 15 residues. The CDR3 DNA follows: TGTGCCAGCGGGCCGGGACAGGGGGTTTCAAACACCATATATTTT. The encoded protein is CASGPGQGVSNTIYF.

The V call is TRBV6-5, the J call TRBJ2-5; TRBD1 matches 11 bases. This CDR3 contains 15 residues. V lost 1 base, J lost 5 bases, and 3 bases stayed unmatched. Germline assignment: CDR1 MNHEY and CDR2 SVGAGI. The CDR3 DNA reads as TGTGCCAGCAGTTACTGGACAGGGGGCCGGGAGACCCAGTACTTC. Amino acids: CASSYWTGGRETQYF.

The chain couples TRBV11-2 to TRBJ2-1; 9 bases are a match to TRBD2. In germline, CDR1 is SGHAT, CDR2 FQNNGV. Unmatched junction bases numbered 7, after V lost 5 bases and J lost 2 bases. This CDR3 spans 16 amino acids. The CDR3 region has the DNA TGTGCCAGCAGCCCACGACTAGCGGCTACCTACAATGAGCAGTTCTTC. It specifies CASSPRLAATYNEQFF.

The CDR3 DNA is TGTGCCAGCACAGGGGCTGGGACTAGCGGGTACGAGCAGTACTTC. This codes for CASTGAGTSGYEQYF. This sequence joins TRBV18 and TRBJ2-7; the match to TRBD2 covers 12 bases. Germline V gene sequence: CDR1 KGHSH, CDR2 LQKENI. The trim removed 8 bases at V and 4 bases at J, leaving 9 bases unmatched. This CDR3 is built from 15 residues.

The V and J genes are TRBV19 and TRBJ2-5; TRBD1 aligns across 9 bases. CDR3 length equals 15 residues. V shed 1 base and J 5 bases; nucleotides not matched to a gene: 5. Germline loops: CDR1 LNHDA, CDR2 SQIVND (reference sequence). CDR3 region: CASSIGSQGAETQYF. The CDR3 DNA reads TGTGCCAGTAGTATAGGCTCACAGGGGGCCGAGACCCAGTACTTC.

CDR3 bases: TGTGCCAGCGAGGCTACAGGGAGAGGGGAGCAGTACTTC. Protein: CASEATGRGEQYF. The gene calls are TRBV19 and TRBJ2-7, with D maybe TRBD1 (6 bases). This CDR3 spans 13 amino acids. The germline V gene has CDR1 LNHDA and CDR2 SQIVND (reference sequence). Trimming stripped 9 bases from V and 7 bases from J, with 19 bases between.

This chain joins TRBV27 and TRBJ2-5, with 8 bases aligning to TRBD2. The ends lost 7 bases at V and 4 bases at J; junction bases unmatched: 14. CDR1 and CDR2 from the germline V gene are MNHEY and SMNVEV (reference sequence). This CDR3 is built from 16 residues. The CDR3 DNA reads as TGTGCCAGCACCAAATTGGGGGGCGGGGGGAGAGAGACCCAGTACTTC. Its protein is CASTKLGGGGRETQYF.

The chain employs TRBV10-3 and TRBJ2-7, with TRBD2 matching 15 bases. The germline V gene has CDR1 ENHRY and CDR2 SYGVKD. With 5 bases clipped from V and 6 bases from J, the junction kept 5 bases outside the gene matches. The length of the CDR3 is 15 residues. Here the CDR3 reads CAISPGLAGGLEQYF. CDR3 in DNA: TGTGCCATCAGTCCGGGACTAGCGGGAGGTCTCGAGCAGTACTTC.

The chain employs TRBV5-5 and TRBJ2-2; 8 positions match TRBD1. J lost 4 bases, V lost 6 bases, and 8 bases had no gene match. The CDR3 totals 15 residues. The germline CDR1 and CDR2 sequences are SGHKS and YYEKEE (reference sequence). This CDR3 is CASNRAGGLTGELFF. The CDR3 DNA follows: TGTGCCAGCAACAGAGCAGGGGGCCTCACCGGGGAGCTGTTTTTT.

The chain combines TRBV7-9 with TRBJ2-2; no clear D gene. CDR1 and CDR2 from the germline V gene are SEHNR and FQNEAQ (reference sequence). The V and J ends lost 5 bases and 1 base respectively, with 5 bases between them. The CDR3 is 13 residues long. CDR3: CASSPENTGELFF. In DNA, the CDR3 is TGTGCCAGCAGCCCAGAGAACACCGGGGAGCTGTTTTTT.

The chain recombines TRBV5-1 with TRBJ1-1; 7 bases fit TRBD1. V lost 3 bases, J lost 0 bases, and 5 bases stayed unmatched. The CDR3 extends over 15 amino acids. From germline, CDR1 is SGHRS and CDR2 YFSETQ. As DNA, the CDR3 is TGCGCCAGCAGCTGGACAGGTCGTATGAACACTGAAGCTTTCTTT. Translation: CASSWTGRMNTEAFF.

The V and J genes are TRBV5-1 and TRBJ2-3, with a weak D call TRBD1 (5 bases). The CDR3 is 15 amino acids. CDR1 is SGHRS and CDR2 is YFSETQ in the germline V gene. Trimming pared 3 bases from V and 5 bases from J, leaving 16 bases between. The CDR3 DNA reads TGCGCCAGCAGCTCATGGGGCGGCTCGGGAGATACGCAGTATTTT. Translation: CASSSWGGSGDTQYF.

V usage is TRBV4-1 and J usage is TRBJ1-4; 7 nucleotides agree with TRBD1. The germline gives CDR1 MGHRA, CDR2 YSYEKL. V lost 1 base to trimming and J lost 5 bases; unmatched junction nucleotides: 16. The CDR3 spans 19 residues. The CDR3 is CASSQGAVRGSRRNEKLFF. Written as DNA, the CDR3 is TGCGCCAGCAGCCAAGGTGCTGTCAGGGGGAGCCGAAGGAATGAAAAACTGTTTTTT.

The CDR3 is CASSQRTGNTEAFF. CDR3 bases: TGCGCCAGCAGCCAGAGGACAGGGAACACTGAAGCTTTCTTT. The chain carries TRBV5-1 and TRBJ1-1; 7 nucleotides match TRBD1. V was clipped by 4 bases and J by 1 base; unmatched bases: 4. Germline assignment: CDR1 SGHRS and CDR2 YFSETQ. CDR3 length: 14 amino acids.

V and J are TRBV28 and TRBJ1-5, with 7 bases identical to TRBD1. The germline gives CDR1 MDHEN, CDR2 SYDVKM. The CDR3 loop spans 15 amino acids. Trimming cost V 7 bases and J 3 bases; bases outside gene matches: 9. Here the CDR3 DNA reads TGTGCCAGCATACTACCGGGACAGCCCAATCAGCCCCAGCATTTT. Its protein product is CASILPGQPNQPQHF.

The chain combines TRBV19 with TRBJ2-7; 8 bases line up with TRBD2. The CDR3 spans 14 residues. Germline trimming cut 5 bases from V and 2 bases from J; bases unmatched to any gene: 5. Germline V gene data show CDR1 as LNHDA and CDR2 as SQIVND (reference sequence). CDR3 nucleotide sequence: TGTGCCAGTAGTCCGGGACTAGGTACCTACGAGCAGTACTTC. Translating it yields CASSPGLGTYEQYF.